This TCR beta chain was sequenced during a study of regulatory T cells in long-lasting Graves disease. For the study at large: It was over 5 years of antithyroid drugs, with positive TSH receptor antibodies, that meant persistent Graves' disease. General study points: Only a small sample size was used, which may have cut accuracy.

As to time point: persistent/refractory GD, antithyroid drugs over 5 years with positive TRAb. PBMCs were the source of the RNA used for TCR sequencing. Worth noting for this clonotype: As yet, its antigen is unknown.

Arm-PCR with iRepertoire HTBI primers amplified the CDR3 regions for these TCR beta libraries. One entry per CDR3 protein, called by TCRdb with MiXCR from the multiplex PCR reads. Of 400,000 to 500,000 distinct CDR3 sequences in the sample, around 20% were seen once. V was cut by 7 bases and J by 4 bases, with 13 bases left in between. CDR3 length equals 12 residues. CDR1 SQVTM and CDR2 ANQGSEA come from the germline V gene. V and J are TRBV29-1 and TRBJ1-1, with D maybe TRBD1 (6 bases). The material was peripheral blood mononuclear cells (PBMCs), obtained when the disease was refractory, from a patient treated with antithyroid drugs. The receptor's source is a female donor with Graves disease. This chain's CDR3 is CSAARGITEAFF. CDR3 DNA sequence: TGCAGCGCAGCCAGGGGAATCACTGAAGCTTTCTTT.